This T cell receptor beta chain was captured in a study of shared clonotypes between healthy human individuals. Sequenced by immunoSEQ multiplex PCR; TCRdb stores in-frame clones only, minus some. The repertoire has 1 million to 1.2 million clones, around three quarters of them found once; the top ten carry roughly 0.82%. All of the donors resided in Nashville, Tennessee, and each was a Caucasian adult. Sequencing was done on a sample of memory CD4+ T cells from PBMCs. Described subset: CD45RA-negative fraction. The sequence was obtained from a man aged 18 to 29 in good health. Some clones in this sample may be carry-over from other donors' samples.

The CDR3 DNA is TGCGCCAGCAGCGGGGGACAGGTTGGGGATGAAAAACTGTTTTTT. This codes for CASSGGQVGDEKLFF. The V and J genes are TRBV5-1 and TRBJ1-4; TRBD1 matches at 8 bases. The trim removed 4 bases at V and 6 bases at J, leaving 8 bases unmatched. This CDR3 is 15 amino acids long. CDR1 is SGHRS, CDR2 YFSETQ, per germline.